These 12 T cell receptor beta chains were sequenced from one sample in a study of T cells in Graves' hyperthyroidism and ophthalmopathy. TCR beta CDR3 regions were amplified from RNA. The HTBI set primed first-round TCR CDR3 RT-PCR. Via MiXCR, TCRdb re-called the multiplex PCR reads, giving one row per CDR3 protein. The sample carries about 400,000 distinct CDR3 sequences, around 15% recorded once. Sequenced sample: blood. These receptors all stem from a woman between 18 and 30 years old with Graves' hyperthyroidism.

This clonotype showed up many times. V and J are TRBV20-1 and TRBJ2-1; D gene ambiguous. The CDR3 consists of 15 residues. The V gene's germline CDR1 is DFQATT and CDR2 SNEGSKA (reference sequence). V lost 3 bases, J lost 0 bases, and 12 bases lay in between. CDR3 nucleotide sequence: TGCAGTGCTAGTCCCCCGGATAACTCCTACAATGAGCAGTTCTTC. Protein product: CSASPPDNSYNEQFF.

The chain joins TRBV5-1 to TRBJ1-2; weak D call: TRBD1 (5 bases). Trimming removed 5 bases at V and 4 bases at J, with 18 bases between. CDR3 length: 15 residues. Germline V lookup: CDR1 SGHRS, CDR2 YFSETQ. The CDR3 protein is CASRPPGQGFYGYTF. The CDR3 region has the DNA TGCGCCAGCAGGCCCCCGGGGCAGGGTTTCTATGGCTACACCTTC. The variable domain in full, with the rest retrieved from reference TRBV5-1 and TRBJ1-2, is KAGVTQTPRYLIKTRGQQVTLSCSPISGHRSVSWYQQTPGQGLQFLFEYFSETQRNKGNFPGRFSGRQFSNSRSEMNVSTLELGDSALYLCASRPPGQGFYGYTFGSGTRLTVV.

This clonotype was observed many times. The chain carries TRBV28 and TRBJ1-1; TRBD1 matches 7 bases. From germline, CDR1 is MDHEN and CDR2 SYDVKM. The J segment lost 0 bases and the V segment lost 3 bases, leaving 10 bases of the junction unmatched. The CDR3 runs 17 residues. DNA for the CDR3: TGTGCCAGCAGTTTCCCCCGGACAGGCACTATGAACACTGAAGCTTTCTTT. This gives the protein CASSFPRTGTMNTEAFF.

This clonotype was recorded at least ten times. The gene calls are TRBV7-2 and TRBJ1-3; D is unclear. This CDR3 spans 14 amino acids. Germline assignment: CDR1 SGHTA and CDR2 FQGNSA. The V gene lost 1 base and the J gene lost 0 bases, with 4 bases spanning the gap. CDR3 region: CASSLDGSGNTIYF. The CDR3 DNA sequence: TGTGCCAGCAGCTTAGACGGCTCTGGAAACACCATATATTTT.

The rearrangement links TRBV5-1 to TRBJ2-1, with D uncertain. Trimming removed 0 bases at V and 2 bases at J, with 6 bases between. There are 14 residues in the CDR3. Germline assignment: CDR1 SGHRS and CDR2 YFSETQ. CDR3 coding DNA: TGCGCCAGCAGCTTGGAGGCTACCTACAATGAGCAGTTCTTC. As protein: CASSLEATYNEQFF.

This clonotype was seen only a few times. This chain joins TRBV29-1 and TRBJ1-2, with TRBD1 matching over 10 bases. The germline gives CDR1 SQVTM, CDR2 ANQGSEA. The V gene end was trimmed by 3 bases and the J gene end by 3 bases; junction bases not matched to a gene: 7. There are 15 residues in the CDR3. CDR3 coding DNA: TGCAGCGTTGAGGATGACAGGGGGCCACACTATGGCTACACCTTC. It translates to CSVEDDRGPHYGYTF.

The CDR3 nucleotides are TGTGCCAGCCCAGCAGGGGGAAAACTCGGCACTTTCTTT. This codes for CASPAGGKLGTFF. This rearrangement joins TRBV2 to TRBJ1-1; 7 nucleotides agree with TRBD1. Per germline, CDR1 SNHLY and CDR2 FYNNEI. This CDR3 contains 13 residues. The V and J ends lost 8 bases and 12 bases, in that order; junction bases with no gene match: 15. Variable domain in full (rest from reference TRBV2 and TRBJ1-1): EPEVTQTPSHQVTQMGQEVILRCVPISNHLYFYWYRQILGQKVEFLVSFYNNEISEKSEIFDDQFSVERPDGSNFTLKIRSTKLEDSAMYFCASPAGGKLGTFFGQGTRLTVV.

Regarding this clonotype: A read error may produce the germline difference seen at one junction end. V usage is TRBV24-1 and J usage is TRBJ1-1; D remains unclear. CDR1 and CDR2 from the germline V gene are KGHDR and SFDVKD. The CDR3 sequence is 12 residues long. The CDR3 DNA follows: TGTGCCACCAGGGATTACAACACTGAAGCTTTCTTT. It codes for CATRDYNTEAFF.

Many counts were recorded for this clonotype. The gene calls are TRBV20-1 and TRBJ1-6; no firm D call. Germline V gene data show CDR1 as DFQATT and CDR2 as SNEGSKA (reference sequence). The CDR3 runs to 14 residues. V lost 3 bases and J lost 4, with 10 bases in between. CDR3: CSASLKGYNSPLHF. DNA for the CDR3: TGCAGTGCTAGCCTCAAGGGTTATAATTCACCCCTCCACTTT.

Many counts were recorded for this clonotype. The chain has TRBV20-1 and TRBJ1-1; 11 positions agree with TRBD1. Germline trimming cut 4 bases from V and 12 bases from J; bases unmatched to any gene: 7. The CDR3 is made up of 12 amino acids. Per the germline V gene, CDR1 is DFQATT and CDR2 is SNEGSKA (reference sequence). The CDR3 reads CSATGQGAITFF. The CDR3 DNA is TGCAGTGCTACAGGACAGGGGGCTATTACTTTCTTT.

This clonotype has just a few counts. Here the CDR3 omits its conserved ending phenylalanine or tryptophan, so a read error is the likely source. The chain carries TRBV28 and TRBJ1-3; the D is unclear. There are 14 residues in the CDR3. V lost 3 bases and J lost 4, with 10 bases in between. Germline V gene sequence: CDR1 MDHEN, CDR2 SYDVKM. The CDR3 spells CASSLRGLGNTIYL. The CDR3 coding sequence is TGTGCCAGCAGTTTGAGAGGGCTCGGAAACACCATATATCTT.

This clonotype has ten or more counts. The chain carries TRBV28 and TRBJ1-5; D might be TRBD1 (5 bases). Germline V CDR1 and CDR2: MDHEN, SYDVKM. V was pared by 3 bases and J by 4 bases, with 10 bases between. The CDR3 is 14 residues long. Here the CDR3 reads CASSFPPGNQPQHF. The CDR3, as DNA: TGTGCCAGCAGTTTCCCCCCAGGGAATCAGCCCCAGCATTTT.